This T cell receptor (beta chain) was found in a study of T cell responses to AZD1222 COVID-19 vaccine. About the research overall: Investigators merged groups given second doses at roughly 4 or roughly 12 weeks.

Findings and limits, study-wide: After two AZD1222 doses, spike-specific TCR breadth and depth rose versus day 0. Reports say nearly half of spike-specific TCRs go after unmutated variant regions. The study identified only a handful of AZD1222 recipients as seropositive at baseline.

The CDR3 runs to 17 residues. Germline V gene lookup returns CDR1 LNHNV and CDR2 YYDKDF (reference sequence). V lost 3 bases and J lost 4, with 18 bases in between. This clone came up a few times. What it recognizes is unknown. Sequenced by immunoSEQ multiplex PCR; TCRdb stores in-frame clones only, minus some. The sample comprises approximately 180,000 clones, 70% to 90% of which are singletons, and roughly 1.7% rests with the top ten. Specimen: peripheral blood, collected on day 0 of AZD1222 vaccination. The chain joins TRBV15 to TRBJ2-2; D might be TRBD2 (6 bases). The source is an adult in good health. DNA for the CDR3: TGTGCCACCAGCAGGGGAGGTACAGGAACTCCCACCGGGGAGCTGTTTTTT. Its translation is CATSRGGTGTPTGELFF.